These 27 T cell receptor beta chains originate from one sample sequenced in a study of technical replicates of blood from four donors. Some clones are missing from TCRdb's copy, which holds only in-frame ones; the method was immunoSEQ multiplex PCR. The data hold more than 65,000 clones, with about 94% observed a single time. Sequencing input: T cells isolated from PBMCs. The receptors here all came from a human donor in good health.

The chain couples TRBV19 to TRBJ1-1, with a tentative D call TRBD1 (6 bases). CDR1 is LNHDA, CDR2 SQIVND, per germline (reference sequence). The V and J ends lost 8 bases and 4 bases respectively, with 20 bases between them. CDR3 length: 15 amino acids. The CDR3: CASGGLTGLGTEAFF. CDR3 nucleotides: TGTGCCAGTGGAGGCCTGACAGGCTTAGGCACTGAAGCTTTCTTT.

This clone was found once. The chain joins TRBV28 to TRBJ2-1, with 10 bases that match TRBD2. The CDR3 is made up of 17 amino acids. From germline, CDR1 is MDHEN and CDR2 SYDVKM. The J segment lost 7 bases and the V segment lost 7 bases, leaving 16 bases of the junction unmatched. The CDR3 DNA follows: TGTGCCAGCACCATGATCCCCTCTAGCGGGAGTGCGAATGAGCAGTTCTTC. Translating gives CASTMIPSSGSANEQFF.

The chain recombines TRBV27 with TRBJ1-1; 8 positions match TRBD1. Germline V CDR1 and CDR2: MNHEY, SMNVEV (reference sequence). The length of the CDR3 is 14 residues. The V segment lost 6 bases and the J segment 3 bases; nucleotides outside the gene matches: 6. CDR3 residues: CASSHDRGYTEAFF. DNA of the CDR3: TGTGCCAGCAGCCATGACAGGGGATACACTGAAGCTTTCTTT.

CDR3 sequence reads: CASRKPGGAIAKNIQYF. CDR3 DNA sequence: TGTGCCAGCAGGAAACCCGGAGGAGCTATAGCCAAAAACATTCAGTACTTC. This chain connects TRBV11-2 to TRBJ2-4; D might be TRBD2 (5 bases). Germline V CDR1 and CDR2: SGHAT, FQNNGV. This CDR3 comprises 17 residues. V lost 6 bases to trimming and J lost 0 bases, with 18 bases between them. The complete variable domain, with remaining parts taken from reference TRBV11-2 and TRBJ2-4, reads EAGVAQSPRYKIIEKRQSVAFWCNPISGHATLYWYQQILGQGPKLLIQFQNNGVVDDSQLPKDRFSAERLKGVDSTLKIQPAKLEDSAVYLCASRKPGGAIAKNIQYFGAGTRLSVL.

The chain combines TRBV11-2 with TRBJ1-2, with 7 bases fitting TRBD1. In germline, CDR1 is SGHAT, CDR2 FQNNGV. There are 15 residues in the CDR3. V lost 4 bases and J lost 2; bases outside the gene matches: 7. Here the CDR3 reads CASSSTPRGNYGYTF. CDR3 nucleotide sequence: TGTGCCAGCAGCTCCACCCCCAGGGGGAACTATGGCTACACCTTC.

The chain combines TRBV7-9 with TRBJ1-2, with 8 bases lining up with TRBD1. Germline loops: CDR1 SEHNR, CDR2 FQNEAQ (reference sequence). V lost 5 bases and J lost 8; bases outside the gene matches: 22. The CDR3 is made up of 18 amino acids. The CDR3: CASSPYTDREWVVLGYTF. The CDR3 DNA sequence: TGTGCCAGCAGCCCATATACGGACAGGGAATGGGTAGTATTAGGCTACACCTTC.

The V gene is TRBV6-1, the J gene TRBJ1-1, with a possible D match to TRBD1 (6 bases). V lost 1 base, J lost 0 bases, and 9 bases lay in between. In germline, CDR1 is MNHNS, CDR2 SASEGT. This CDR3 has 15 residues. The CDR3 loop is CASSEDDRMNTEAFF. The DNA of the CDR3 is TGTGCCAGCAGTGAAGACGACAGGATGAACACTGAAGCTTTCTTT.

V and J are TRBV7-3 and TRBJ2-2; 7 positions match TRBD2. This CDR3 spans 13 amino acids. Losses at the gene ends were 5 bases for V and 5 bases for J; bases not matched to a gene: 2. Germline values: CDR1 SGHTA, CDR2 FQGTGA. The CDR3 sequence is CASSRGGTGELFF. The CDR3 DNA sequence: TGTGCCAGCAGCCGCGGGGGAACCGGGGAGCTGTTTTTT.

This chain joins TRBV19 and TRBJ1-4; D is possibly TRBD1 (6 bases). The CDR3 contains 15 residues. From germline, CDR1 is LNHDA and CDR2 SQIVND (reference sequence). Trimming removed 5 bases at V and 0 bases at J, with 10 bases between. The CDR3 sequence: CASSSQGATNEKLFF. The CDR3 region has the DNA TGTGCCAGTAGTTCACAGGGTGCAACTAATGAAAAACTGTTTTTT. Full variable domain (outside the CDR3, taken from reference TRBV19 and TRBJ1-4): DGGITQSPKYLFRKEGQNVTLSCEQNLNHDAMYWYRQDPGQGLRLIYYSQIVNDFQKGDIAEGYSVSREKKESFPLTVTSAQKNPTAFYLCASSSQGATNEKLFFGSGTQLSVL.

This sequence joins TRBV7-9 and TRBJ2-3, with TRBD2 matching 14 bases. In germline, CDR1 is SEHNR, CDR2 FQNEAQ (reference sequence). CDR3 length equals 16 residues. Losses at the gene ends were 2 bases for V and 5 bases for J; bases not matched to a gene: 3. The CDR3 nucleotides are TGTGCCAGCAGCTTACGGGGACTAGCGGGGGAAGATACGCAGTATTTT. Its protein product is CASSLRGLAGEDTQYF.

The J gene is TRBJ2-5, the V gene TRBV14; D perhaps matches TRBD2 (6 bases). The CDR3 is made up of 19 amino acids. V was pared by 3 bases and J by 0 bases, with 23 bases between. CDR1 and CDR2 (germline): SGHDN, FVKESK. CDR3 residues: CASSQGEVGLLRYQETQYF. The CDR3 bases are TGTGCCAGCAGCCAGGGGGAGGTAGGACTGCTAAGGTACCAAGAGACCCAGTACTTC.

The chain joins TRBV11-3 to TRBJ1-1; 10 bases line up with TRBD1. V gave up 4 bases and J gave up 10 bases; unmatched junction bases: 9. In germline, CDR1 is SGHNT, CDR2 YENEEA. The CDR3 runs to 14 residues. The CDR3 nucleotides read TGTGCCAGCAGCTCCTCCCCCCGGGACAGGGGAGCTTTCTTT. It translates to CASSSSPRDRGAFF.

Remarks on this clone: A read error may produce the germline difference seen at one junction end. This chain connects TRBV7-6 to TRBJ1-5; 8 nucleotides match TRBD1. The CDR3 is 16 residues long. The germline gives CDR1 SGHVS, CDR2 FNYEAQ. CDR3 in DNA: TGTGCCAGCAGCTTAGGACAGGGGTCTAGCAGTCAGCCCCAGCATTTT. Encoded protein: CASSLGQGSSSQPQHF.

This clone was seen a few times. This chain connects TRBV27 to TRBJ1-4, with D unclear. The germline CDR1 and CDR2 sequences are MNHEY and SMNVEV (reference sequence). The CDR3 consists of 15 residues. V dropped 0 bases and J dropped 10 bases, with 15 bases sitting between them. The CDR3 protein is CASSLSVGRDGKLFF. DNA for the CDR3: TGTGCCAGCAGTTTATCGGTTGGGAGGGATGGAAAACTGTTTTTT.

This chain connects TRBV29-1 to TRBJ1-2; TRBD1 might be the D (6 bases). The V end was cut by 7 bases, the J end by 5 bases, with 17 bases between. Germline V gene sequence: CDR1 SQVTM, CDR2 ANQGSEA. CDR3 length: 13 residues. This CDR3 reads CSAAGQNLYGYTF. CDR3 sequence (DNA): TGCAGCGCAGCTGGACAGAATCTTTATGGCTACACCTTC.

The rearrangement links TRBV2 to TRBJ2-7, with 8 bases aligning to TRBD2. Germline V gives CDR1 SNHLY, CDR2 FYNNEI. The V and J ends lost 3 bases and 2 bases, in that order; junction bases with no gene match: 0. The CDR3 totals 13 residues. The CDR3 coding sequence is TGTGCCAGCAGTGACGGGGGGGCCTACGAGCAGTACTTC. This gives the protein CASSDGGAYEQYF.

J is TRBJ2-1 and V is TRBV6-1, with 7 bases aligning to TRBD1. Germline CDR1 and CDR2: MNHNS and SASEGT. The CDR3 runs 15 residues. The V segment lost 5 bases and the J segment 4 bases; nucleotides outside the gene matches: 8. The CDR3 nucleotides are TGTGCCAGCAGTCCCCACCTGGGACAGTACAATGAGCAGTTCTTC. Encoded protein: CASSPHLGQYNEQFF.

The rearrangement uses TRBV9 and TRBJ1-1; D call uncertain. Germline CDR1 reads SGDLS; CDR2 reads YYNGEE. CDR3 length: 16 residues. V lost 3 bases and J 3 bases, leaving 18 bases between the germline ends. The CDR3 region has the DNA TGTGCCAGCAGCGGGACTCCGGGAAGGTACGACACTGAAGCTTTCTTT. Protein sequence: CASSGTPGRYDTEAFF.

This clone was observed a single time. This chain connects TRBV27 to TRBJ1-5; TRBD1 is a possible D gene (5 bases). Germline CDR1 and CDR2: MNHEY and SMNVEV (reference sequence). The CDR3 extends over 14 amino acids. V gave up 2 bases and J gave up 0 bases, with 5 bases separating them. DNA of the CDR3: TGTGCCAGCAGTTTACAGGGTAGCAATCAGCCCCAGCATTTT. Translation gives CASSLQGSNQPQHF.

J is TRBJ2-3 and V is TRBV27; D possibly corresponds to TRBD1 (6 bases). V shed 7 bases and J shed 0 bases, with 14 bases lying between them. Germline V gives CDR1 MNHEY, CDR2 SMNVEV (reference sequence). The length of the CDR3 is 15 residues. The CDR3 nucleotides are TGTGCCAGCACCCAGGGGTACACTAGCACAGATACGCAGTATTTT. It translates to CASTQGYTSTDTQYF.

The rearrangement joins TRBV12-5 to TRBJ2-3; 7 bases map to TRBD2. Germline CDR1 is LGHNT and CDR2 is FRNRAP. The ends lost 0 bases at V and 3 bases at J; junction bases unmatched: 6. The CDR3 loop spans 16 amino acids. Here the CDR3 reads CASGLVLAPKTDTQYF. CDR3 nucleotides: TGTGCTAGTGGTTTGGTACTAGCGCCTAAGACAGATACGCAGTATTTT.

The CDR3 DNA reads as TGTGCCAGCGAATCGAAGGGGACAGACAATGAGCAGTTCTTC. Encoded protein: CASESKGTDNEQFF. The chain uses TRBV2 and TRBJ2-1; 7 nucleotides agree with TRBD1. Germline CDR1 is SNHLY and CDR2 is FYNNEI. The CDR3 covers 14 residues. J lost 5 bases, V lost 8 bases, and 9 bases had no gene match. Based on the CDR3 plus reference TRBV2 and TRBJ2-1, the full variable domain is EPEVTQTPSHQVTQMGQEVILRCVPISNHLYFYWYRQILGQKVEFLVSFYNNEISEKSEIFDDQFSVERPDGSNFTLKIRSTKLEDSAMYFCASESKGTDNEQFFGPGTRLTVL.

The chain couples TRBV6-5 to TRBJ1-1; a possible D gene is TRBD1 (5 bases). The CDR3 runs 13 residues. CDR1 is MNHEY and CDR2 is SVGAGI in the germline V gene. The V and J ends lost 5 bases and 3 bases respectively, with 10 bases between them. This CDR3 is CASSLNRYTEAFF. The CDR3 region has the DNA TGTGCCAGCAGTCTGAACAGGTACACTGAAGCTTTCTTT.

The V and J genes are TRBV15 and TRBJ2-3; 7 bases align to TRBD2. The CDR3 contains 18 residues. In germline, CDR1 is LNHNV, CDR2 YYDKDF (reference sequence). Losses at the gene ends were 2 bases for V and 2 bases for J; bases not matched to a gene: 13. The CDR3 coding sequence is TGTGCCACCAGCAGACTCTCGAGGACTAGTGTTTACACAGATACGCAGTATTTT. Amino acid sequence: CATSRLSRTSVYTDTQYF.

This chain links TRBV7-9 with TRBJ2-3, with 7 positions matching TRBD2. The V segment lost 5 bases and the J segment 9 bases; nucleotides outside the gene matches: 8. The CDR3 is made up of 13 amino acids. From germline, CDR1 is SEHNR and CDR2 FQNEAQ (reference sequence). The CDR3 here is CASSNGLVLTQYF. CDR3 nucleotide sequence: TGTGCCAGCAGCAATGGACTAGTATTAACGCAGTATTTT.

This clone was seen just once. The J gene is TRBJ2-1, the V gene TRBV29-1, with TRBD2 matching 7 bases. The CDR3 has 14 amino acids. V lost 5 bases, J lost 3 bases, and 7 bases stayed unmatched. Germline V gene data show CDR1 as SQVTM and CDR2 as ANQGSEA. For the CDR3, the DNA is TGCAGCGTTAAGGGGCTAGCGGACTACAATGAGCAGTTCTTC. It codes for CSVKGLADYNEQFF.

The J gene is TRBJ2-7, the V gene TRBV25-1, with a tentative D call TRBD2 (6 bases). V was trimmed by 4 bases and J by 6 bases, leaving 16 bases between them. Germline loops: CDR1 MGHDK, CDR2 SYGVNS. The CDR3 has 14 amino acids. CDR3 coding DNA: TGTGCCAGCAGTGGGGGGACTGTATCTCCCGAGCAGTACTTC. This translates into CASSGGTVSPEQYF.